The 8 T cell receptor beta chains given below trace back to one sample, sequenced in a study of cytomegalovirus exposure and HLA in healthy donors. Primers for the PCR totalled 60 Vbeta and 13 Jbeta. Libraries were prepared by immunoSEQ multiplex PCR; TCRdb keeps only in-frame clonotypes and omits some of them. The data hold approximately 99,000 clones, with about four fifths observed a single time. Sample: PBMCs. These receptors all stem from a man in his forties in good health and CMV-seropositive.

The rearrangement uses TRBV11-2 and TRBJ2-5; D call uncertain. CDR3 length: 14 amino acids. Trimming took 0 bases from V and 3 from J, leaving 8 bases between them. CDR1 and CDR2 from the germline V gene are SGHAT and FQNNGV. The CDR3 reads CASSLDWAKETQYF. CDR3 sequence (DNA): TGTGCCAGCAGCTTAGATTGGGCGAAAGAGACCCAGTACTTC.

CDR3 DNA: TGTGCCAGTAGTATCACAGGGGCGTCGCGTTTCCACGAGCAGTACTTC. Its translation: CASSITGASRFHEQYF. This chain uses TRBV19 with TRBJ2-7, with 7 positions matching TRBD1. The CDR3 runs to 16 residues. The V gene end was trimmed by 3 bases and the J gene end by 5 bases; junction bases not matched to a gene: 13. Germline assignment: CDR1 LNHDA and CDR2 SQIVND (reference sequence).

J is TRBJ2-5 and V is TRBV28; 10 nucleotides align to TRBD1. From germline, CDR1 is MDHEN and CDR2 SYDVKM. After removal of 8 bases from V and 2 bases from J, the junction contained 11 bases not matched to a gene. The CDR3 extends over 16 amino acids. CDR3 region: CASRYLDRGLQETQYF. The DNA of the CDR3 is TGTGCCAGCCGATATCTCGACAGGGGGCTGCAAGAGACCCAGTACTTC.

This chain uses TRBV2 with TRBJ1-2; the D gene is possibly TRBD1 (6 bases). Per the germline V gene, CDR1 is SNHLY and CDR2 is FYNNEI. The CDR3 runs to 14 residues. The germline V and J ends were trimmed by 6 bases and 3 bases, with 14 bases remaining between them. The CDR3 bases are TGTGCCAGCAGACGGACAGTAACTTACTATGGCTACACCTTC. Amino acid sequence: CASRRTVTYYGYTF.

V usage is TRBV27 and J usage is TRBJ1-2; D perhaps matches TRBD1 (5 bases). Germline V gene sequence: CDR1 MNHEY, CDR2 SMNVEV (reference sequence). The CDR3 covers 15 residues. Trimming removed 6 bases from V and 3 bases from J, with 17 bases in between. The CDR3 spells CASSPVGGSDYGYTF. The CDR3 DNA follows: TGTGCCAGCAGCCCCGTTGGGGGGTCTGACTATGGCTACACCTTC.

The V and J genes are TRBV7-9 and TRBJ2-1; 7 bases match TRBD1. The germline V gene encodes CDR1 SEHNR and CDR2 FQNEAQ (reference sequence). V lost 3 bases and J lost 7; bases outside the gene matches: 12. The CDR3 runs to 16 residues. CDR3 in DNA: TGTGCCAGCAGCTTGCTGAGGGGGCGACGGTTGAATGAGCAGTTCTTC. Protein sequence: CASSLLRGRRLNEQFF.

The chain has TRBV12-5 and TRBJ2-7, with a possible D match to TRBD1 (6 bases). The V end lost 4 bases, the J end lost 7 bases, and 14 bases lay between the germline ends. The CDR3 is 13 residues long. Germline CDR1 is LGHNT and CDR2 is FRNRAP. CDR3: CASGWGTLREQYF. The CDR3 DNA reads TGTGCTAGTGGTTGGGGGACATTGAGGGAGCAGTACTTC.

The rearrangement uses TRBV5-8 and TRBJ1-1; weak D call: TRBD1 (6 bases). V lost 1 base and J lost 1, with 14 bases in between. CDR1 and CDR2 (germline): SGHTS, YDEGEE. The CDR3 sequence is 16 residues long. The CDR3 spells CASSLTTTRGNTEAFF. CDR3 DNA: TGTGCCAGCAGCTTGACGACAACCAGGGGGAACACTGAAGCTTTCTTT.